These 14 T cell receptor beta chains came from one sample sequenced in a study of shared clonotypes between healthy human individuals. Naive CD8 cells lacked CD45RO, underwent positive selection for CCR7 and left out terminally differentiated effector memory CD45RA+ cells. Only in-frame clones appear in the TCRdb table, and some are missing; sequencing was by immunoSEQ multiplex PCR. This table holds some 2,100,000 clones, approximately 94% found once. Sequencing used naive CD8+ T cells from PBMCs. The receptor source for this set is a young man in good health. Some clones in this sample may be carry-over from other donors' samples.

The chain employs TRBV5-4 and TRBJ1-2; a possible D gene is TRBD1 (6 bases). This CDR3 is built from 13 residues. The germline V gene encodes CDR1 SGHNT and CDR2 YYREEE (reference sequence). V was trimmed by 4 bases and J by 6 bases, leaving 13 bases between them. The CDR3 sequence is CASSSEGVDGYTF. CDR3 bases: TGTGCCAGCAGCAGCGAGGGGGTCGATGGCTACACCTTC. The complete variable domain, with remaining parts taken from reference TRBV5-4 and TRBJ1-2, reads ETGVTQSPTHLIKTRGQQVTLRCSSQSGHNTVSWYQQALGQGPQFIFQYYREEENGRGNFPPRFSGLQFPNYSSELNVNALELDDSALYLCASSSEGVDGYTFGSGTRLTVV.

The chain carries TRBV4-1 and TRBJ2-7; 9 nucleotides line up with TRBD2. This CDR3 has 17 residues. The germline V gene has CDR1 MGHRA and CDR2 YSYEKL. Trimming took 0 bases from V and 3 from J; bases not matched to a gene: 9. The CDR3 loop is CASSQEGRGLALYEQYF. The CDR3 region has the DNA TGCGCCAGCAGCCAAGAAGGTAGGGGACTAGCCCTCTACGAGCAGTACTTC.

CDR3 protein: CASRTSGKASGELFF. The CDR3 coding sequence is TGTGCCAGCCGGACTAGCGGGAAGGCATCCGGGGAGCTGTTTTTT. The gene calls are TRBV7-9 and TRBJ2-2; 12 nucleotides match TRBD2. V lost 8 bases, J lost 6 bases, and 7 bases stayed unmatched. CDR3 size: 15 residues. CDR1 SEHNR and CDR2 FQNEAQ come from the germline V gene (reference sequence).

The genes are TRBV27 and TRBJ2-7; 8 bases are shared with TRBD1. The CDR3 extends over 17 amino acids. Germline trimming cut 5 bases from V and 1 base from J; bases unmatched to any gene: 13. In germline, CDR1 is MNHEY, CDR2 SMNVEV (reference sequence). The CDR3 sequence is CASSPLLGGQGSYEQYF. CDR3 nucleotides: TGTGCCAGCAGTCCCCTTTTGGGTGGACAGGGTTCCTACGAGCAGTACTTC.

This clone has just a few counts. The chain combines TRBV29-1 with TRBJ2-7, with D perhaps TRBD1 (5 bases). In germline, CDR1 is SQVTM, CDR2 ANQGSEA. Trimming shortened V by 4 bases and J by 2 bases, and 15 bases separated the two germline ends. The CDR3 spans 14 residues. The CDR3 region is CSVVPEGEAYEQYF. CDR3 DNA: TGCAGCGTTGTCCCAGAAGGGGAAGCCTACGAGCAGTACTTC.

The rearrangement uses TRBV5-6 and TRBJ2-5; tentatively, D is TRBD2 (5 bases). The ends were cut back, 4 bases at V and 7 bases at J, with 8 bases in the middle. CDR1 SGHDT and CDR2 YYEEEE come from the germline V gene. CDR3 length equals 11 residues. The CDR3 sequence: CASSLGRTQYF. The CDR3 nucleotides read TGTGCCAGCAGCCTAGGGAGGACCCAGTACTTC.

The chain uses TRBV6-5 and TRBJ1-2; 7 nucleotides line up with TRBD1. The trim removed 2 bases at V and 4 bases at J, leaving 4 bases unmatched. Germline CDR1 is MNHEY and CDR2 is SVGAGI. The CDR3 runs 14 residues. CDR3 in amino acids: CASSYDRDPYGYTF. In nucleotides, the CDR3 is TGTGCCAGCAGTTACGACAGGGACCCCTATGGCTACACCTTC.

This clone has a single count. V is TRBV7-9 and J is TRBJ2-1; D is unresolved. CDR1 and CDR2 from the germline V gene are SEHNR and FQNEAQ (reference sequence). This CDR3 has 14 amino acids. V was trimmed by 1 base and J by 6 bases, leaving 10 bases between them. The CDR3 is CASSLVPPGNEQFF. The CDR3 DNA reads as TGTGCCAGCAGCTTAGTCCCGCCCGGCAATGAGCAGTTCTTC.

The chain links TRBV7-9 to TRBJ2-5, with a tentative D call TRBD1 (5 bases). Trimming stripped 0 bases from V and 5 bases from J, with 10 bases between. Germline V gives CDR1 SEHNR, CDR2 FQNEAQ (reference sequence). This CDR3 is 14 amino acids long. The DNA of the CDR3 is TGTGCCAGCAGCTTAGCAGGGGTGGAGGAGACCCAGTACTTC. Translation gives CASSLAGVEETQYF. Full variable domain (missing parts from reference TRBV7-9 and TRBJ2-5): DTGVSQNPRHKITKRGQNVTFRCDPISEHNRLYWYRQTLGQGPEFLTYFQNEAQLEKSRLLSDRFSAERPKGSFSTLEIQRTEQGDSAMYLCASSLAGVEETQYFGPGTRLLVL.

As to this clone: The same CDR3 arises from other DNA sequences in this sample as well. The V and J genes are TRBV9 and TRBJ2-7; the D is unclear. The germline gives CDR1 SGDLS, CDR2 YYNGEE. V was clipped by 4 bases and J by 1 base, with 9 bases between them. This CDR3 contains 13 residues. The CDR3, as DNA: TGTGCCAGCAGCCCCCCGTCTTCCTACGAGCAGTACTTC. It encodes CASSPPSSYEQYF.

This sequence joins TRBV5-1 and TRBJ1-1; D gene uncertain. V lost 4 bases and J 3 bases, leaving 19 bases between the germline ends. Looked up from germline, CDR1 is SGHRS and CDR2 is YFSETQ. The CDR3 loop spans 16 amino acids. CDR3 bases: TGCGCCAGCAGCAGGGAGGTCGGGATTGGTGACACTGAAGCTTTCTTT. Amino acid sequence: CASSREVGIGDTEAFF.

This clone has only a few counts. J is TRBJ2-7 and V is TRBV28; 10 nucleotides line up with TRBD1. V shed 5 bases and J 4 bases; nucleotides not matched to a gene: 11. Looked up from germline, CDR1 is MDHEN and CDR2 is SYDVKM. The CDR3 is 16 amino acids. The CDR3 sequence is CASSPRDRGNLYEQYF. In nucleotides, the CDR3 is TGTGCCAGCAGTCCCCGGGACAGGGGAAACCTATACGAGCAGTACTTC.

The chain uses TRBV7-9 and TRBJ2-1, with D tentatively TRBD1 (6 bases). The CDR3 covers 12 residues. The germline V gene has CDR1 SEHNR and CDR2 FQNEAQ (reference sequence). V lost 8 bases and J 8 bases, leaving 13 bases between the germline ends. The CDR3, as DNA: TGTGCCAGCGTGGGGGCTTCCCATGAGCAGTTCTTC. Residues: CASVGASHEQFF.

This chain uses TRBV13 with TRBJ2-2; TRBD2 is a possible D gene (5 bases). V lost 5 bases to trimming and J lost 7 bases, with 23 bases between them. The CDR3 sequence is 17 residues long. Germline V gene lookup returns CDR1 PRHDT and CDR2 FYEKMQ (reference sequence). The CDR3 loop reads CASSPKETQRGFGELFF. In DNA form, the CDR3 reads TGTGCCAGCAGCCCAAAGGAGACCCAACGGGGTTTCGGGGAGCTGTTTTTT.